The sequence of this TCR beta chain was determined in a study of T cells in Graves' hyperthyroidism and ophthalmopathy. There were TCR beta CDR3 regions amplified from RNA transcripts. HTBI primers were the set used in a first-round RT-PCR of the TCR CDR3. TCRdb recomputed calls from the multiplex PCR reads with MiXCR, one row per CDR3 protein. Of about 620,000 distinct CDR3 sequences in the sample, about a sixth are singletons; the top ten hold around 3.9%. Criteria for exclusion of patients were uncontrolled infection, other autoimmune disease, pregnancy or lactation. Germline-derived CDR1 and CDR2 are GTSNPN and SVGIG (reference sequence). CDR3 size: 16 residues. V was clipped by 0 bases and J by 0 bases, with 13 bases between them.

Sequenced input: blood. The gene calls are TRBV30 and TRBJ2-3; D unresolved. This TCR was recovered from a woman under 40 with Graves' hyperthyroidism. The CDR3 sequence: CAWSVQLVYSTDTQYF. DNA of the CDR3: TGTGCCTGGAGTGTCCAGCTAGTCTATAGCACAGATACGCAGTATTTT.